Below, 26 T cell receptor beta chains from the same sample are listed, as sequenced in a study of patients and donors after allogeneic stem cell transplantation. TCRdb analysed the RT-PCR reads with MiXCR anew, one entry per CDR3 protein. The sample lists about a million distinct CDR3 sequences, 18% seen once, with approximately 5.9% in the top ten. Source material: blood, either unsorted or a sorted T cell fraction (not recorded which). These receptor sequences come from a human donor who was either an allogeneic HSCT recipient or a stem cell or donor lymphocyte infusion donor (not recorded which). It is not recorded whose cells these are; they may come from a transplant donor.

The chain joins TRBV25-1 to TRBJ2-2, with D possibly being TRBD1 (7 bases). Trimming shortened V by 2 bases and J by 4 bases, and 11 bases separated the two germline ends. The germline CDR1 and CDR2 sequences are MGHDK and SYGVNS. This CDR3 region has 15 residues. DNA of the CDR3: TGTGCCAGCAGTGAAAGACAGGGAGGCACCGGGGAGCTGTTTTTT. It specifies CASSERQGGTGELFF.

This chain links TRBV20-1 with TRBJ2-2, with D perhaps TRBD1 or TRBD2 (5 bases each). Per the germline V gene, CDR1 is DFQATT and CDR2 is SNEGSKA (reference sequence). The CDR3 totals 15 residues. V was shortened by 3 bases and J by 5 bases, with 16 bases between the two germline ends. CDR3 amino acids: CSARPGKPGTGELFF. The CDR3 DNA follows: TGCAGTGCTAGGCCAGGGAAACCGGGGACCGGGGAGCTGTTTTTT.

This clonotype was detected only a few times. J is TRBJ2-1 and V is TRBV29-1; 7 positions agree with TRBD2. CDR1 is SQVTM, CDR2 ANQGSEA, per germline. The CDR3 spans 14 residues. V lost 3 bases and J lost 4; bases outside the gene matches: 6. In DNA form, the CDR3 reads TGCAGCGTTGAGTTTCTAGCGGTATACAATGAGCAGTTCTTC. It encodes CSVEFLAVYNEQFF.

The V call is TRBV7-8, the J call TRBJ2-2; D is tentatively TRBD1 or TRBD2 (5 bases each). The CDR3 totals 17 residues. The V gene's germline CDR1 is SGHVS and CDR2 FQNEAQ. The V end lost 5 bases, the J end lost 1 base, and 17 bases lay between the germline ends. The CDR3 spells CASSDKTGTQNTGELFF. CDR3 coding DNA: TGTGCCAGCAGCGACAAAACCGGGACCCAGAACACCGGGGAGCTGTTTTTT.

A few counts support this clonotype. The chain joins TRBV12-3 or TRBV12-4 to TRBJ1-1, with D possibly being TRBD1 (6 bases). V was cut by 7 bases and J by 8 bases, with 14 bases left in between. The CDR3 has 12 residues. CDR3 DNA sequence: TGTGCCAGCAAGGGGGGGCGAACAGAAGCTTTCTTT. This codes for CASKGGRTEAFF.

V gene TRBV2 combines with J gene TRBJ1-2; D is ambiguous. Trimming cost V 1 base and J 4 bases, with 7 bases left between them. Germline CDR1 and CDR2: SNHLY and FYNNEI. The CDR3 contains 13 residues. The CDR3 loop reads CASSEENGYGYTF. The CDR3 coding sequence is TGTGCCAGCAGTGAAGAGAACGGCTATGGCTACACCTTC. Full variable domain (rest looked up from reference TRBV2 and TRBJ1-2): EPEVTQTPSHQVTQMGQEVILRCVPISNHLYFYWYRQILGQKVEFLVSFYNNEISEKSEIFDDQFSVERPDGSNFTLKIRSTKLEDSAMYFCASSEENGYGYTFGSGTRLTVV.

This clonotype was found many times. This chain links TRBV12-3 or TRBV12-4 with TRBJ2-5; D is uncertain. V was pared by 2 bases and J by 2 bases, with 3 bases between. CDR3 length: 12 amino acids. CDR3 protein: CASSLRQETQYF. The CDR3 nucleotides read TGTGCCAGCAGTTTACGGCAAGAGACCCAGTACTTC.

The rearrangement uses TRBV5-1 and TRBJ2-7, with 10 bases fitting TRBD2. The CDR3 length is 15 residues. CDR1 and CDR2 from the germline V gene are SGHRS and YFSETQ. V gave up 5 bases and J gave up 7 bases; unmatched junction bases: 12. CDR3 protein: CASRGLAGGSGEQYF. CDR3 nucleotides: TGCGCCAGCAGAGGGTTAGCGGGAGGATCGGGAGAGCAGTACTTC.

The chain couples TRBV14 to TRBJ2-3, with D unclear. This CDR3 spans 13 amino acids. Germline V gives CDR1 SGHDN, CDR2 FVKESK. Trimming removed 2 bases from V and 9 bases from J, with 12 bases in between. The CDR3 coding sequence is TGTGCCAGCAGCCAATCGGGCAGAGCCACGCAGTATTTT. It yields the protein CASSQSGRATQYF.

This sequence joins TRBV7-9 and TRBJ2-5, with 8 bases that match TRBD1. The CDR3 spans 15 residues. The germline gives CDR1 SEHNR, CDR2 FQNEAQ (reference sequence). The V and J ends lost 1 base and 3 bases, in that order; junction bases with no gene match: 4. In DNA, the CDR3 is TGTGCCAGCAGCTTAGGGACAGGGAGGAAAGAGACCCAGTACTTC. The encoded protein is CASSLGTGRKETQYF.

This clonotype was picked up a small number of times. The CDR3 DNA reads TGCGCCAGCAGCCAAGATCGGGGACACTATAATTCACCCCTCCACTTT. Residues: CASSQDRGHYNSPLHF. V is TRBV4-3 and J is TRBJ1-6; the D gene is possibly TRBD1 (6 bases). The CDR3 is made up of 16 amino acids. The V and J ends lost 0 bases and 3 bases respectively, with 9 bases between them. Germline V gene lookup returns CDR1 LGHNA and CDR2 YSLEER.

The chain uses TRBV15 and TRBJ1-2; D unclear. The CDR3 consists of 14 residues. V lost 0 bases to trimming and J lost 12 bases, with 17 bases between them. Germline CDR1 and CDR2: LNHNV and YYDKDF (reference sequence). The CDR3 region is CATSRDRQERGNTF. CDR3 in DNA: TGTGCCACCAGCAGAGATCGCCAGGAGCGGGGAAACACCTTC.

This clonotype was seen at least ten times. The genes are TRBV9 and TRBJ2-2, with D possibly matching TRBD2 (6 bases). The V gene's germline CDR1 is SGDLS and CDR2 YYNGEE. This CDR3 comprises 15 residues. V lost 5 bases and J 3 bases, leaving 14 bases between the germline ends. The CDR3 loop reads CASRSAGAYTGELFF. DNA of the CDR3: TGTGCCAGCAGGTCAGCGGGTGCATACACCGGGGAGCTGTTTTTT. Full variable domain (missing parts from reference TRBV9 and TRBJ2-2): DSGVTQTPKHLITATGQRVTLRCSPRSGDLSVYWYQQSLDQGLQFLIQYYNGEERAKGNILERFSAQQFPDLHSELNLSSLELGDSALYFCASRSAGAYTGELFFGEGSRLTVL.

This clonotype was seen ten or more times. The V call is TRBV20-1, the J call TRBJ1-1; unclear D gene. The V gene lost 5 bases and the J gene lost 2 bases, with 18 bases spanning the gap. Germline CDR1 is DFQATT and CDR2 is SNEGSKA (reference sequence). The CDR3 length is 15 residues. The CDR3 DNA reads TGCAGTGCTGGCGAGGGCCAGGACCCAAACACTGAAGCTTTCTTT. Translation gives CSAGEGQDPNTEAFF.

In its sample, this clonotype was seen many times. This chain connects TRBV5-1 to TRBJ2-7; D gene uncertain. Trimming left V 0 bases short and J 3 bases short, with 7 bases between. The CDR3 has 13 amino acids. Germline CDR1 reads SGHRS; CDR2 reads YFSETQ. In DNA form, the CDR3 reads TGCGCCAGCAGCTTGGCCGTCGGCTACGAGCAGTACTTC. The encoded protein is CASSLAVGYEQYF.

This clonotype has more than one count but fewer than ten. In DNA form, the CDR3 reads TGCGCCAGCAGCTTGGATACGGAGAGAACCTACGAGCAGTACTTC. Translated: CASSLDTERTYEQYF. The V call is TRBV5-1, the J call TRBJ2-7, with D unclear. V lost 0 bases and J lost 2, with 12 bases in between. The CDR3 is made up of 15 amino acids. From germline, CDR1 is SGHRS and CDR2 YFSETQ. The complete variable domain, with remaining parts taken from reference TRBV5-1 and TRBJ2-7, reads KAGVTQTPRYLIKTRGQQVTLSCSPISGHRSVSWYQQTPGQGLQFLFEYFSETQRNKGNFPGRFSGRQFSNSRSEMNVSTLELGDSALYLCASSLDTERTYEQYFGPGTRLTVT.

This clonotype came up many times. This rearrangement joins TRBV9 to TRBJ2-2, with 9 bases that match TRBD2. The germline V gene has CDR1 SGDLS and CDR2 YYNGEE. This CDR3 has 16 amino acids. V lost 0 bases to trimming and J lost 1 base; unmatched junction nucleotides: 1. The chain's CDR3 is CASSVGLAENTGELFF. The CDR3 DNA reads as TGTGCCAGCAGCGTAGGACTAGCGGAGAACACCGGGGAGCTGTTTTTT.

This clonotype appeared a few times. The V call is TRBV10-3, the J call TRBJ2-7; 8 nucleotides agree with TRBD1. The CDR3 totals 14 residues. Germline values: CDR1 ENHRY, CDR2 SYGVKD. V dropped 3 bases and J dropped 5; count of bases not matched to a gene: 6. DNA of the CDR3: TGTGCCATCAGTGACCACGGACAGGGTAACGAGCAGTACTTC. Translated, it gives CAISDHGQGNEQYF.

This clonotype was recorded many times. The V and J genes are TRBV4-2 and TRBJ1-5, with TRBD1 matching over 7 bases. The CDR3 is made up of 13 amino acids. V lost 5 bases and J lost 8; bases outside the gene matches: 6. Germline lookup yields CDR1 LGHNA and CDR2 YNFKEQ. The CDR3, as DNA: TGTGCCAGCAGCGTCCGACAGGGTGAGCCCCAGCATTTT. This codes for CASSVRQGEPQHF.

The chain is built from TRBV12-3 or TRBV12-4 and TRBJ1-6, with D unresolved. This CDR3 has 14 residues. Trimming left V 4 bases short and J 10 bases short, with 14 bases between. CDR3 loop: CASSSLYGGSPLHF. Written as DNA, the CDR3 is TGTGCCAGCAGTTCGTTGTACGGCGGGTCACCCCTCCACTTT.

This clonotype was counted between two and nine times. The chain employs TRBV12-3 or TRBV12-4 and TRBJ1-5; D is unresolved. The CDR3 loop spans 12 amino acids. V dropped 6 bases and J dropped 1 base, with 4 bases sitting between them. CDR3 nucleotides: TGTGCCAGCAGGACCAGCAATCAGCCCCAGCATTTT. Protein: CASRTSNQPQHF.

As DNA, the CDR3 is TGTGCCAGCAGTTACTCGATCCGGCAGAGGAACACCGGGGAGCTGTTTTTT. Amino acids: CASSYSIRQRNTGELFF. The J gene is TRBJ2-2, the V gene TRBV6-5; D uncertain. The V and J ends lost 0 bases and 1 base respectively, with 12 bases between them. The CDR3 has 17 amino acids. From germline, CDR1 is MNHEY and CDR2 SVGAGI.

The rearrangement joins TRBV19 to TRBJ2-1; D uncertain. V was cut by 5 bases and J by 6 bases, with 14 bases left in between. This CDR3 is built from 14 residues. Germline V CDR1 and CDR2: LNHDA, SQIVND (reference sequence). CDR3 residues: CASSPGALGNEQFF. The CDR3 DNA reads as TGTGCCAGTAGTCCGGGCGCTCTAGGCAATGAGCAGTTCTTC.

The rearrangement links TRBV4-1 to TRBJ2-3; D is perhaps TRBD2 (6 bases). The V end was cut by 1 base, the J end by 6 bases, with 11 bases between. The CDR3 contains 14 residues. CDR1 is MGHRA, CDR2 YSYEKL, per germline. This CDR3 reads CASSQVAAPDTQYF. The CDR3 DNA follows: TGCGCCAGCAGCCAAGTAGCGGCTCCGGATACGCAGTATTTT.

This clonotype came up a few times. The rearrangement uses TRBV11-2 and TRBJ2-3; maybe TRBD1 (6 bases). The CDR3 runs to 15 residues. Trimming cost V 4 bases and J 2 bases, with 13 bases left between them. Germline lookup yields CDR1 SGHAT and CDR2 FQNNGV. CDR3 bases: TGTGCCAGCAGCTGGGGGCCTTTGCCCACAGATACGCAGTATTTT. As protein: CASSWGPLPTDTQYF.

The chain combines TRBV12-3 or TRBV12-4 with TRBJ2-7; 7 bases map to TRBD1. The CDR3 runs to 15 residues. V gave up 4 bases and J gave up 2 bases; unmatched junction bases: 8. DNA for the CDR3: TGTGCCAGCAGTTCACCCAACAGGGGTCCCTACGAGCAGTACTTC. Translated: CASSSPNRGPYEQYF.